The T cell receptor beta chain described here comes from a study of beta chain features in type 1 diabetes. The germline V gene encodes CDR1 MRHNA and CDR2 SNTAGT. Trimming removed 3 bases at V and 4 bases at J, with 14 bases between. This CDR3 spans 15 amino acids. In regard to this clone: Its antigen is unidentified.

The sequenced template was cDNA made from the entire isolated RNA. TCRdb keeps only in-frame clones here, not all; method: immunoSEQ multiplex PCR. The profile shows 200,000 to 300,000 clones, approximately 20% of them singletons. The study's findings and limits: Among all four CD4+ subsets, Type 1 diabetes patients had TCRB CDR3s that were moderately but significantly shorter.

V gene TRBV6-4 combines with J gene TRBJ2-3; D might be TRBD1 (6 bases). Sequenced: naive CD4+ T cells from blood. The sequence derives from a woman between 40 and 50 years old with type 1 diabetes. The CDR3 protein is CASSEGAGAADTQYF. As DNA, the CDR3 is TGTGCCAGCAGTGAGGGGGCAGGGGCAGCAGATACGCAGTATTTT.